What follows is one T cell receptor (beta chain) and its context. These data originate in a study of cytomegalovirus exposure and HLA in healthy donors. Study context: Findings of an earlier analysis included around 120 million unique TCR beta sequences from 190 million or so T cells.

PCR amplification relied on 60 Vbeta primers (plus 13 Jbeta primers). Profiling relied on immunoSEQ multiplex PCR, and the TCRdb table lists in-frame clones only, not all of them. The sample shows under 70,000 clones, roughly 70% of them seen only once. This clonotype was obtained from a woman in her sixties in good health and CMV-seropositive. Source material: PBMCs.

CDR3 sequence (DNA): TGTGCCAGCAGTCTCAAGGACAACAACTATGGCTACACCTTC. This gives the protein CASSLKDNNYGYTF. This chain uses TRBV6-5 with TRBJ1-2, with a possible D match to TRBD1 (5 bases). V was cut by 5 bases and J by 2 bases, with 12 bases left in between. Germline assignment: CDR1 MNHEY and CDR2 SVGAGI. The CDR3 is 14 residues long.